This T cell receptor beta chain was sequenced for a study of blood T cell repertoires in COVID-19. Study details: Whether acute or convalescent, the COVID-19 samples came from the United States, Italy and Spain. In each case, the material was cDNA or gDNA derived from T cells, B-cell-depleted T cells, or PBMCs.

As originally analysed: Reference gene primer amplification gave estimated nucleated cell counts. Only in-frame clones appear in the TCRdb table, and some are missing; sequencing was by immunoSEQ multiplex PCR. V, J and clone size are taken as reported in that table, and D and trimming were inferred from the DNA itself. Of approximately 90,000 clones in the sample, 80% are singletons; the top ten hold roughly 21%. This CDR3 has 16 residues. V was pared by 0 bases and J by 4 bases, with 14 bases between. Germline V gives CDR1 SGDLS, CDR2 YYNGEE. Sequenced material: peripheral blood. The genes are TRBV9 and TRBJ1-3; D gene ambiguous. This receptor was identified in a woman aged 80 or over with acute or convalescent COVID-19. Written as DNA, the CDR3 is TGTGCCAGCAGCGTAGCACCCGGGTTGCGAGGAAACACCATATATTTT. This encodes CASSVAPGLRGNTIYF.